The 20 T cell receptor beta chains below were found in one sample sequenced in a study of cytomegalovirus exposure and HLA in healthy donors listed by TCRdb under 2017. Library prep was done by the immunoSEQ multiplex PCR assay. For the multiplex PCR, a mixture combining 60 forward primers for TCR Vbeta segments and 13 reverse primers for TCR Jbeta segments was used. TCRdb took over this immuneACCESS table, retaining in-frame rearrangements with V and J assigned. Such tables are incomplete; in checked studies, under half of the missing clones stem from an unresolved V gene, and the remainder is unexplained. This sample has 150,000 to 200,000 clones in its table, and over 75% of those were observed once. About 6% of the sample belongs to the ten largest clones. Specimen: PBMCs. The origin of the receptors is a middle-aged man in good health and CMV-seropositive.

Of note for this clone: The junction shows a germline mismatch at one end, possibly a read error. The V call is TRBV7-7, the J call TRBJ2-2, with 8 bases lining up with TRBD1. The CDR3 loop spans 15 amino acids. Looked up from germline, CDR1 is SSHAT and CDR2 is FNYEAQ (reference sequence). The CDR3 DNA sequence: TGTGCTAGCACCCAAGGACAGGGCGGCACCGGGGAGCTGTTTTTT. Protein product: CASTQGQGGTGELFF.

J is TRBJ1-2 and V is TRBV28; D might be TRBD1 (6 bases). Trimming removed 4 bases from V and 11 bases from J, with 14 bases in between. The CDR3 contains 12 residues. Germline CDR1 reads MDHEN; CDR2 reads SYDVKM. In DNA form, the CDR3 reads TGTGCCAGCAGTTCCCCGACAGGAGCTTACACCTTC. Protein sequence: CASSSPTGAYTF.

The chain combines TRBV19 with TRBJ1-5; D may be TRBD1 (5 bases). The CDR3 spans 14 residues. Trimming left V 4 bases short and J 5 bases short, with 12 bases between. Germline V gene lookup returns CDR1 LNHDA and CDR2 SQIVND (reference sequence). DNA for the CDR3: TGTGCCAGTAGTAAAAACAGGCGAGATCAGCCCCAGCATTTT. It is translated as CASSKNRRDQPQHF.

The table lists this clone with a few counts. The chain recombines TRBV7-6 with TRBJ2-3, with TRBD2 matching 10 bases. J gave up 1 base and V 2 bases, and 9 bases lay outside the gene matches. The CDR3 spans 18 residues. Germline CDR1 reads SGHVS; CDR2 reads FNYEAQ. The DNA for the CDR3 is TGTGCCAGCAGCTTAAAGGCTAGCGGGGGCCTCGGCACAGATACGCAGTATTTT. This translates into CASSLKASGGLGTDTQYF.

The CDR3 region has the DNA TGTGCCAGCAGCTTAGTGGGGCTCGAGCTCGGGACCCAGTACTTC. Its protein is CASSLVGLELGTQYF. This chain links TRBV7-2 with TRBJ2-5, with D possibly TRBD1 on 5 matching bases. CDR1 and CDR2 from the germline V gene are SGHTA and FQGNSA. V dropped 1 base and J dropped 7 bases, with 16 bases sitting between them. CDR3 size: 15 residues. Full variable domain (rest looked up from reference TRBV7-2 and TRBJ2-5): GAGVSQSPSNKVTEKGKDVELRCDPISGHTALYWYRQSLGQGLEFLIYFQGNSAPDKSGLPSDRFSAERTGGSVSTLTIQRTQQEDSAVYLCASSLVGLELGTQYFGPGTRLLVL.

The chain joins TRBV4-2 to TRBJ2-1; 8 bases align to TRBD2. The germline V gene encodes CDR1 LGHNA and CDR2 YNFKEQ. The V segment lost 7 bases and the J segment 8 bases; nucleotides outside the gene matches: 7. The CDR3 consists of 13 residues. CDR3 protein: CASNIGGVDEQFF. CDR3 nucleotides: TGTGCCAGCAATATCGGGGGGGTAGATGAGCAGTTCTTC.

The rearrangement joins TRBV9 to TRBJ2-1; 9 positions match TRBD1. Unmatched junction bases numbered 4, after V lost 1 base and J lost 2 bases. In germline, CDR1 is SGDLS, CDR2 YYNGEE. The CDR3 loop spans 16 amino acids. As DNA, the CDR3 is TGTGCCAGCAGCGTATCCGGACAGGGGACCTACAATGAGCAGTTCTTC. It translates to CASSVSGQGTYNEQFF.

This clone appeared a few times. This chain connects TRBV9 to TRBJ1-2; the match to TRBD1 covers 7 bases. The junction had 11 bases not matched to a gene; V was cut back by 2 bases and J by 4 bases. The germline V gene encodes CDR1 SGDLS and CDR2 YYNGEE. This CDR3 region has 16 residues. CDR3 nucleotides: TGTGCCAGCAGCGTTTGGCGGACAGGCAGCTTCTATGGCTACACCTTC. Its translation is CASSVWRTGSFYGYTF.

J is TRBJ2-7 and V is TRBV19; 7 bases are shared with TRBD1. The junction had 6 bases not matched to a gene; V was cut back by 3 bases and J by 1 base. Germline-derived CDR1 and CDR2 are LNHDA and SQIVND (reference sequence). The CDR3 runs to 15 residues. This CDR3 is CASSIRDSISYEQYF. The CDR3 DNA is TGTGCCAGTAGTATCCGGGACAGTATATCCTACGAGCAGTACTTC.

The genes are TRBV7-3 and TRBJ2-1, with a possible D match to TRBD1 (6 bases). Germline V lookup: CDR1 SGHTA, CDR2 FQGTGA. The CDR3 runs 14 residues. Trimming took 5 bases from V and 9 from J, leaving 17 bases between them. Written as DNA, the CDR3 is TGTGCCAGCAGCCTAAGTGGGGGCTGGGGTGAGCAGTTCTTC. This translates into CASSLSGGWGEQFF.

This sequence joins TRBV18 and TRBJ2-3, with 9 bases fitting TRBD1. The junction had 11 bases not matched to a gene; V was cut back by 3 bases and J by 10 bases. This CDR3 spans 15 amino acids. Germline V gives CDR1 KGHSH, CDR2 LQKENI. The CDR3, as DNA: TGTGCCAGCTCACCCCGGGACAGGGCACCTCTGCCGCAGTATTTT. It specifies CASSPRDRAPLPQYF.

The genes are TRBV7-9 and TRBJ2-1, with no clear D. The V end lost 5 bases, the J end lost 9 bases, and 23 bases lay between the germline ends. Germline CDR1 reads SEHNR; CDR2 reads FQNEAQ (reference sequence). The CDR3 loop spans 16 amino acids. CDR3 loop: CASSPGVTTVPVEQFF. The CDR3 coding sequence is TGTGCCAGCAGCCCCGGAGTCACCACTGTACCGGTTGAGCAGTTCTTC.

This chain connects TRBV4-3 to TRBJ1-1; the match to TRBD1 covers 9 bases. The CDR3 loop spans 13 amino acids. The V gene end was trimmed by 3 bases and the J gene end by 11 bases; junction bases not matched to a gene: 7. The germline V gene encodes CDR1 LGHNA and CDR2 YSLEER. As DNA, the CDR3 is TGCGCCAGCAGCCACCTCCGGGACAGGGACGCTTTCTTT. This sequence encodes CASSHLRDRDAFF.

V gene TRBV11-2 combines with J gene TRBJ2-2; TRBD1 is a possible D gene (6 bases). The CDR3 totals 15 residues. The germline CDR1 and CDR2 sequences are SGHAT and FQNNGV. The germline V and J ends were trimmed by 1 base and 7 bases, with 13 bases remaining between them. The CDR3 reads CASSLVQGKGGELFF. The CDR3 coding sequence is TGTGCCAGCAGCTTAGTTCAGGGGAAAGGCGGGGAGCTGTTTTTT. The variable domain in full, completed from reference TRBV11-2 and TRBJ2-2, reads EAGVAQSPRYKIIEKRQSVAFWCNPISGHATLYWYQQILGQGPKLLIQFQNNGVVDDSQLPKDRFSAERLKGVDSTLKIQPAKLEDSAVYLCASSLVQGKGGELFFGEGSRLTVL.

The CDR3 nucleotides are TGCGCCAGCAGCCAGGACAGGGGACCCAATCAGCCCCAGCATTTT. It is translated as CASSQDRGPNQPQHF. The chain has TRBV4-3 and TRBJ1-5, with TRBD1 matching 9 bases. This CDR3 region has 15 residues. The V gene end was trimmed by 3 bases and the J gene end by 3 bases; junction bases not matched to a gene: 3. Germline CDR1 LGHNA, CDR2 YSLEER.

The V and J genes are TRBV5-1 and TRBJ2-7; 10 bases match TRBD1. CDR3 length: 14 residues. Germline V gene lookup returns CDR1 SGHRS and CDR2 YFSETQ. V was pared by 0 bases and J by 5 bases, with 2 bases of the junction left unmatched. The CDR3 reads CASSLATGGHEQYF. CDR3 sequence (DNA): TGCGCCAGCAGCTTGGCGACAGGGGGCCACGAGCAGTACTTC.

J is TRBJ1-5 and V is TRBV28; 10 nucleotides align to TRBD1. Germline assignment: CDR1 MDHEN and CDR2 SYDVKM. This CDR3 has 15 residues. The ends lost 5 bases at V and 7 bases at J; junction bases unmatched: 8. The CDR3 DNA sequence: TGTGCCAGCAGTACCGGGACAGGGGTCTGGCAGCCCCAGCATTTT. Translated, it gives CASSTGTGVWQPQHF.

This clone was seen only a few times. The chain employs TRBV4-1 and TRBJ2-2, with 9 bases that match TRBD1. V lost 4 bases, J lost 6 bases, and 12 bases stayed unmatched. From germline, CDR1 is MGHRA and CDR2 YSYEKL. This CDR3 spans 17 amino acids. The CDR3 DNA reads TGCGCCAGCAGCCTACTCCTGACAGGGGGTAAGGCCGGGGAGCTGTTTTTT. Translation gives CASSLLLTGGKAGELFF.

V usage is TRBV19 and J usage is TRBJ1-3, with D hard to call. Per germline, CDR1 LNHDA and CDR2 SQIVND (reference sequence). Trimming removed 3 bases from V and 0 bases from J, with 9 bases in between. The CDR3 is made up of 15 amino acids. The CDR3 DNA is TGTGCCAGTAGTATGATACCGGGCTCTGGAAACACCATATATTTT. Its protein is CASSMIPGSGNTIYF.

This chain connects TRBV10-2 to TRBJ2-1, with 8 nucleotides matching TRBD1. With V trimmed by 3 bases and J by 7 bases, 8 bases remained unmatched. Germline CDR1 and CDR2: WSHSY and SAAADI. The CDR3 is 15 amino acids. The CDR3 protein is CASSDPRTGRNEQFF. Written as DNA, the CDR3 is TGCGCCAGCAGTGATCCTAGGACAGGGAGAAATGAGCAGTTCTTC.